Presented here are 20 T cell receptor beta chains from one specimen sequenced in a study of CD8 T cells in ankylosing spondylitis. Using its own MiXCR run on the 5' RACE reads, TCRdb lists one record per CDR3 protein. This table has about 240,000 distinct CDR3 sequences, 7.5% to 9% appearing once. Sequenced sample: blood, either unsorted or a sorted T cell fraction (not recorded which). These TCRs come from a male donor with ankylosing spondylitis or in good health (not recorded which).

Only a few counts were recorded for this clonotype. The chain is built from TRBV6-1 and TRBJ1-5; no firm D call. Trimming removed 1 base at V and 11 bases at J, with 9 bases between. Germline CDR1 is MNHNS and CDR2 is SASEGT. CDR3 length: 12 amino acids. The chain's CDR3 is CASSEGVSSQHF. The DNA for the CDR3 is TGTGCCAGCAGTGAAGGGGTTTCGTCCCAGCATTTT.

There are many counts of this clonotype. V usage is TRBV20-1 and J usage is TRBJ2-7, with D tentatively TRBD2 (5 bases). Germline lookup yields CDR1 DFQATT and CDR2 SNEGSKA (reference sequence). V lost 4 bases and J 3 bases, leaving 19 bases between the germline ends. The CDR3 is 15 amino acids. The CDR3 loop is CSATGYPAFYYEQYF. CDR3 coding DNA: TGCAGTGCTACGGGGTATCCGGCGTTTTACTACGAGCAGTACTTC.

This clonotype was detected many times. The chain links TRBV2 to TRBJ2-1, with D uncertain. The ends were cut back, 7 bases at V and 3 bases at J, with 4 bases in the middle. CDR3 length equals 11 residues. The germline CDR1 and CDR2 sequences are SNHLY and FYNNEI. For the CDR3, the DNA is TGTGCCAGCAATGTCTACAATGAGCAGTTCTTC. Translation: CASNVYNEQFF.

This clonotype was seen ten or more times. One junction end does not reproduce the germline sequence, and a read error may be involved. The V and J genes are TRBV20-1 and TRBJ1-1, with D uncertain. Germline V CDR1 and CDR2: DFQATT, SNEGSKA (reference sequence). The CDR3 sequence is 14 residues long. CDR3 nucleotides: TGCAGTGCCCCCAAGGAGGGAGGGAACCCTGAAGCTTTCTTT. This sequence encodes CSAPKEGGNPEAFF.

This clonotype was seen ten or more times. The CDR3 nucleotides are TGTGCCACCAGTGAGGCCGGGACAGGGCATTACGAGCAGTACTTC. The encoded protein is CATSEAGTGHYEQYF. The chain joins TRBV24-1 to TRBJ2-7; 9 bases line up with TRBD1. The CDR3 has 15 amino acids. Germline CDR1 is KGHDR and CDR2 is SFDVKD. With V trimmed by 4 bases and J by 4 bases, 7 bases remained unmatched.

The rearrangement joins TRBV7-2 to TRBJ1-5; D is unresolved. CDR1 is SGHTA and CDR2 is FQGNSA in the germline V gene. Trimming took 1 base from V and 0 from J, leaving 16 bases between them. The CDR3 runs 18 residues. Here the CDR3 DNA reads TGTGCCAGCAGCTTAGGGCCGGCCCGCCCTTATAGCAATCAGCCCCAGCATTTT. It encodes CASSLGPARPYSNQPQHF.

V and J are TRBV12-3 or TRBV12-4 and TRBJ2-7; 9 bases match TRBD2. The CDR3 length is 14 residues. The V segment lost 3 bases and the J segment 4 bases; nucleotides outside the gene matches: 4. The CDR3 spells CASSLSGRRYEQYF. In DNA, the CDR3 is TGTGCCAGCAGTTTGAGCGGGAGGAGGTACGAGCAGTACTTC.

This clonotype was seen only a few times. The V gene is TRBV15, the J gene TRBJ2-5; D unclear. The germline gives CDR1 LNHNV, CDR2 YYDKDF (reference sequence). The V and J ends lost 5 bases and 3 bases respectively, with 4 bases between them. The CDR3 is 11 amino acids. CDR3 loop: CATSVEETQYF. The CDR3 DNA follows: TGTGCCACCAGCGTGGAAGAGACCCAGTACTTC.

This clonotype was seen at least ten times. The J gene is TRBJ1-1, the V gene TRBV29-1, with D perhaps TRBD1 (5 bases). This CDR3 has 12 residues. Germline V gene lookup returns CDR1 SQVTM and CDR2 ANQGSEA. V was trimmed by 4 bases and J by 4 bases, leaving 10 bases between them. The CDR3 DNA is TGCAGCGTTGCCCCCGGGGGCACTGAAGCTTTCTTT. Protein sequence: CSVAPGGTEAFF. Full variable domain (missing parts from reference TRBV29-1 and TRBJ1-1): SAVISQKPSRDICQRGTSLTIQCQVDSQVTMMFWYRQQPGQSLTLIATANQGSEATYESGFVIDKFPISRPNLTFSTLTVSNMSPEDSSIYLCSVAPGGTEAFFGQGTRLTVV.

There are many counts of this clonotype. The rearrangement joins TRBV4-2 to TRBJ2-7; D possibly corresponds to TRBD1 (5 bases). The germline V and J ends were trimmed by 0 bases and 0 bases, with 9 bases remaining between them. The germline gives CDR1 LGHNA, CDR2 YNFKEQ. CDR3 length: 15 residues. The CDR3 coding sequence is TGTGCCAGCAGCCAAGATCCAGGGAACTCCTACGAGCAGTACTTC. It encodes CASSQDPGNSYEQYF.

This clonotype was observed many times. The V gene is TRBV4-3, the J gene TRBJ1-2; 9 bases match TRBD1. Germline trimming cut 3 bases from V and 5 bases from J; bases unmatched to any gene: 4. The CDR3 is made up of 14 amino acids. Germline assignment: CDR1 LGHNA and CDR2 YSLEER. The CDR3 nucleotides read TGCGCCAGCAGCCAGGCCGGGACAGGGTATGGCTACACCTTC. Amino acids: CASSQAGTGYGYTF.

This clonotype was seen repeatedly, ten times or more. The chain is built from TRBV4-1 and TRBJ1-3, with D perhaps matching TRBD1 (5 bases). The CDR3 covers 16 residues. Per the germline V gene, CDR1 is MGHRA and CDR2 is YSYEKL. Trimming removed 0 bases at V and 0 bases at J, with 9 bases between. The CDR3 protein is CASSQDGGYSGNTIYF. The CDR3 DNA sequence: TGCGCCAGCAGCCAAGACGGGGGTTACTCTGGAAACACCATATATTTT.

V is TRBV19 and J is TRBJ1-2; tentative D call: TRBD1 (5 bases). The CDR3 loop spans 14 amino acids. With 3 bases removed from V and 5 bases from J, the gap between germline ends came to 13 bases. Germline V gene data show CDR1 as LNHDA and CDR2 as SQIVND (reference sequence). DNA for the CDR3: TGTGCCAGTAGTATGGGGGGGGGACTGTATGGCTACACCTTC. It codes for CASSMGGGLYGYTF. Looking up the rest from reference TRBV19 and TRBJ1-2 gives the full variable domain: DGGITQSPKYLFRKEGQNVTLSCEQNLNHDAMYWYRQDPGQGLRLIYYSQIVNDFQKGDIAEGYSVSREKKESFPLTVTSAQKNPTAFYLCASSMGGGLYGYTFGSGTRLTVV.

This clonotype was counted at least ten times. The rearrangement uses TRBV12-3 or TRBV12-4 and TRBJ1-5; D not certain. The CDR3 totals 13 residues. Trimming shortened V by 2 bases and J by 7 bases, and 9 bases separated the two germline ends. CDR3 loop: CASSLTGIQPQHF. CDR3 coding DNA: TGTGCCAGCAGTTTAACGGGGATCCAGCCCCAGCATTTT.

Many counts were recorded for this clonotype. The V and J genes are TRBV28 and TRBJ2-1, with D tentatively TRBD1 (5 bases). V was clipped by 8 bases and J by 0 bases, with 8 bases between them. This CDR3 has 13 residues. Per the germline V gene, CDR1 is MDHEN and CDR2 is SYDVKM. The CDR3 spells CASQGFSYNEQFF. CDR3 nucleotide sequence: TGTGCCAGCCAGGGCTTCTCCTACAATGAGCAGTTCTTC.

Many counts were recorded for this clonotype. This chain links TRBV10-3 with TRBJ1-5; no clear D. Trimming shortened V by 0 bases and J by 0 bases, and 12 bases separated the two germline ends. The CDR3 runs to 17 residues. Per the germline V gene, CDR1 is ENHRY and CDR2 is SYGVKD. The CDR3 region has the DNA TGTGCCATCAGTGAGTCCCCGGACCGACGTAGCAATCAGCCCCAGCATTTT. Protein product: CAISESPDRRSNQPQHF.

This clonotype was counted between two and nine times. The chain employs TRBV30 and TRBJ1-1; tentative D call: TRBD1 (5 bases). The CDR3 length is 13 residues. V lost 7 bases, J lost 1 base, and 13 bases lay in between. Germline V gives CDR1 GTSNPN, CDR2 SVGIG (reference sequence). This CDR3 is CASGRPANTEAFF. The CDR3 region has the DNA TGTGCCTCGGGACGGCCGGCGAACACTGAAGCTTTCTTT. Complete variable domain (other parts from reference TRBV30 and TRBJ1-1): SQTIHQWPATLVQPVGSPLSLECTVEGTSNPNLYWYRQAAGRGLQLLFYSVGIGQISSEVPQNLSASRPQDRQFILSSKKLLLSDSGFYLCASGRPANTEAFFGQGTRLTVV.

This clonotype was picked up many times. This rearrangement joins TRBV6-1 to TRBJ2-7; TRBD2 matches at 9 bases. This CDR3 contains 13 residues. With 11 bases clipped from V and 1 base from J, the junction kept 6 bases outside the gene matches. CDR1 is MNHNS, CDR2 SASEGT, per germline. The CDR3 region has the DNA TGTGCCTCGGGCGGGAGGGCTTCCTACGAGCAGTACTTC. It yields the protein CASGGRASYEQYF.

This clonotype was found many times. CDR3 coding DNA: TGTGCCACCACGACAGGAGCGAACACCGGGGAGCTGTTTTTT. Protein sequence: CATTTGANTGELFF. This chain joins TRBV12-3 or TRBV12-4 and TRBJ2-2; maybe TRBD1 (6 bases). Trimming stripped 10 bases from V and 0 bases from J, with 12 bases between. The CDR3 covers 14 residues.

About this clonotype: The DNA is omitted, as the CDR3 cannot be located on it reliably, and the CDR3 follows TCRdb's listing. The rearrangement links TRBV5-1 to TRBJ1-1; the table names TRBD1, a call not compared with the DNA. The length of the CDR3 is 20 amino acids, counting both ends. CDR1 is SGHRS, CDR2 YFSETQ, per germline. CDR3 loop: CASSPGQGNTEAFFGQGGFF.